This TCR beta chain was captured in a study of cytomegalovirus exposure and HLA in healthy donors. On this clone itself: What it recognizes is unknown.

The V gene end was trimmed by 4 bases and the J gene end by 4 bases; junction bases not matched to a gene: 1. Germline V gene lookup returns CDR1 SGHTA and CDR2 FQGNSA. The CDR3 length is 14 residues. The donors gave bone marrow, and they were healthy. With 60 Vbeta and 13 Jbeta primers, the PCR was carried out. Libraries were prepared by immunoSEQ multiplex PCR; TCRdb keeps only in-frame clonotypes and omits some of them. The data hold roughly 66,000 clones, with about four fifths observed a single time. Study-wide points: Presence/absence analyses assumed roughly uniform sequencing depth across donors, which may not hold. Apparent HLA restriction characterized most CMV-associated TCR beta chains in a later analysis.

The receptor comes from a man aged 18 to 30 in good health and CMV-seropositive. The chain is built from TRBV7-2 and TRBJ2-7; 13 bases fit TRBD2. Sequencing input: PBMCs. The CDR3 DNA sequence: TGTGCCAGCAGCTGGACTAGCGGGAGATACGAGCAGTACTTC. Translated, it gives CASSWTSGRYEQYF. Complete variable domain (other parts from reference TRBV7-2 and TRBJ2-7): GAGVSQSPSNKVTEKGKDVELRCDPISGHTALYWYRQSLGQGLEFLIYFQGNSAPDKSGLPSDRFSAERTGGSVSTLTIQRTQQEDSAVYLCASSWTSGRYEQYFGPGTRLTVT.